A selection of T cell receptor beta chains follows, all from one sample in a study of graft-versus-host responses after intestinal transplantation. TCRdb keeps only in-frame clones here, not all; method: immunoSEQ multiplex PCR. This sample has under 90,000 clones, with 80% to 95% found just once. The sample here was PBMCs, taken 98 days after intestinal transplantation. The receptors originated from a human patient who received an intestinal transplant, so some T cells may come from the graft donor. CDR3s include the opening cysteine and the closing phenylalanine or tryptophan. The D gene is left open where the match is weak. Some rows mark clone size as missing; the rest say once, few, many or name a class of expanded clone.

v_call	j_call	d_call	clone_size	cdr3_nt	cdr3_aa
TRBV11-3	TRBJ2-3	.	.	TGTGCCAGCAGCTTGCGTGGCGGGAGCACAGATACGCAGTATTTT	CASSLRGGSTDTQYF
TRBV9	TRBJ2-1	TRBD2	.	TGTGCCAGCGGCCGGACTAGCGGGAGGGATGAGCAGTTCTTC	CASGRTSGRDEQFF
TRBV6-5	TRBJ2-5	TRBD1	.	TGTGCCAGCAGTTACAGCCCGGGACAGGGGAAAAACTTC	CASSYSPGQGKNF
TRBV5-6	TRBJ2-3	.	once	TGTGCCAGCAGCTTGGACAGGGTGAGCACAGATACGCAGTATTTT	CASSLDRVSTDTQYF
TRBV9	TRBJ1-1	.	.	TGTGCCAGTACCGGAGGGGATGGTGGCACTGAAGCTTTCTTT	CASTGGDGGTEAFF
TRBV5-4	TRBJ2-7	.	once	TGTGCCAGCAGCTTGTACGGGGAAGGCTCCTACGAGCAGTACTTC	CASSLYGEGSYEQYF
TRBV4-1	TRBJ1-3	.	.	TGCGCCAGCAGCCAGACGGGACTCTCTGGAAACACCATATATTTT	CASSQTGLSGNTIYF
TRBV6-8	TRBJ2-3	.	.	TGTGCCAGCAGTTTGTCAAGGGGCACAGATACGCAGTATTTT	CASSLSRGTDTQYF
TRBV10-2	TRBJ1-2	.	.	TGCGCCAGCAGTGCTGGGGGGCTCTACTATGGCTACACCTTC	CASSAGGLYYGYTF
TRBV6-5	TRBJ2-5	.	.	TGTGCCAGCAGTTACGCAGGGGCTGAGACCCAGTACTTC	CASSYAGAETQYF
TRBV6-1	TRBJ2-1	.	.	TGTGCCAGCGGGCCGGAGGGGGCCTACAATGAGCAGTTCTTC	CASGPEGAYNEQFF
TRBV4-1	TRBJ2-2	TRBD2	.	TGCGCCAGCAGCCGTAGCGGGGGGGCCAACACCGGGGAGCTGTTTTTT	CASSRSGGANTGELFF
TRBV11-1	TRBJ2-3	TRBD1	.	TGTGCCAGCTGGACAGGGGCTGGGACAGATACGCAGTATTTT	CASWTGAGTDTQYF
TRBV7-6	TRBJ2-3	TRBD2	.	TGTGCCAGCAGCTTCGGGGGGGCCGGCACAGATACGCAGTATTTT	CASSFGGAGTDTQYF
TRBV10-1	TRBJ2-1	TRBD2	.	TGCGCCAGCAGTGACGGGACTAGGAGCTCCTACAATGAGCAGTTCTTC	CASSDGTRSSYNEQFF
TRBV4-1	TRBJ2-7	.	.	TGCGCCAGCAGCCAGGAAGGGTCCGAGCAGTACTTC	CASSQEGSEQYF
TRBV27	TRBJ2-1	.	.	TGTGCCAGCGGAAGATTGTTCGGGAGAGGGGACAATGAGCAGTTCTTC	CASGRLFGRGDNEQFF
TRBV19	TRBJ2-3	.	.	TGTGCCAGTAGGGCACTTAGCACAGATACGCAGTATTTT	CASRALSTDTQYF
TRBV27	TRBJ1-1	.	once	TGTGCCAGCAGTTCCTCCCGGGTGGGCAACACTGAAGCTTTCTTT	CASSSSRVGNTEAFF
TRBV2	TRBJ2-3	.	.	TGTGCCAGCAGTGAACAGGGCGAGAGCACAGATACGCAGTATTTT	CASSEQGESTDTQYF
TRBV6-5	TRBJ1-6	.	.	TGTGCCAGCAGTTACTCGAGCTCCTATAATTCACCCCTCCACTTT	CASSYSSSYNSPLHF
TRBV5-1	TRBJ2-7	TRBD1	.	TGCGCCAGCAGCTTGGACAGGGGCCACGAGCAGTACTTC	CASSLDRGHEQYF
TRBV14	TRBJ2-7	TRBD2	.	TGTGCCAGCAGCCCCCTGGGGGGGAGCGACTCCTACGAGCAGTACTTC	CASSPLGGSDSYEQYF
TRBV2	TRBJ2-6	TRBD1	.	TGTGCCAGCAGTCCCCGCTGGACAGGTAGCTCTGGGGCCAACGTCCTGACTTTC	CASSPRWTGSSGANVLTF
TRBV2	TRBJ2-1	.	.	TGTGCCAGCAGTGATCCTAGGTCGCTGGATGAGCAGTTCTTC	CASSDPRSLDEQFF
TRBV5-6	TRBJ2-3	TRBD2	.	TGTGCCAGCAGTTCCGGGACTAGCGTGACAGATACGCAGTATTTT	CASSSGTSVTDTQYF
TRBV4-1	TRBJ2-3	TRBD2	once	TGCGCCAGCAGCCCTGCTACGAGACTAGCGGGAAGCACAGATACGCAGTATTTT	CASSPATRLAGSTDTQYF
TRBV6-5	TRBJ2-7	TRBD2	.	TGTGCCAGCAGTGGGGGACTAGCGAGCGACGAGCAGTACTTC	CASSGGLASDEQYF
TRBV6-6	TRBJ1-1	.	.	TGTGCCAGCAGTTCGGGACTCCGTTATGAAGCTTTCTTT	CASSSGLRYEAFF
TRBV5-1	TRBJ2-7	TRBD1	.	TGCGCCAGCAGTCCCACCGGGACAGGCTCCTACGAGCAGTACTTC	CASSPTGTGSYEQYF
TRBV19	TRBJ1-2	TRBD1	.	TGTGCCAGTAGTAGCCCCGGGACAGGGGGCTATGGCTACACCTTC	CASSSPGTGGYGYTF
TRBV11-2	TRBJ2-2	.	.	TGTGCCAGCAGCACGGGCGGGGAGCTGTTTTTT	CASSTGGELFF
TRBV7-6	TRBJ1-3	.	.	TGTGCCAGCAGCTTAGCGTTCCGGAGCTCTGGAAACACCATATATTTT	CASSLAFRSSGNTIYF
TRBV6-6	TRBJ2-1	TRBD1	few	TGTGCCAGCGGGAAACAGGGGCCTTACTACAATGAGCAGTTCTTC	CASGKQGPYYNEQFF
TRBV20-1	TRBJ1-2	TRBD1	.	TGCAGCGCGGGACAGCCCTATGGCTACACCTTC	CSAGQPYGYTF
TRBV6-7	TRBJ2-4	.	.	TGTGCCAGCCCTTATGGGCGGATAGCCAAAAACATTCAGTACTTC	CASPYGRIAKNIQYF
TRBV27	TRBJ2-5	.	once	TGTGCCAGCAACTCGAGGGGGCAAGAGACCCAGTACTTC	CASNSRGQETQYF
TRBV28	TRBJ2-3	.	.	TGTGCCAGCAGTTTCTTGAACGAAGCGGGCTCGTATACGCAGTATTTT	CASSFLNEAGSYTQYF
TRBV5-4	TRBJ2-3	.	once	TGTGCCAGCAGCTTCCGGGACCCCGGGAGTGATACGCAGTATTTT	CASSFRDPGSDTQYF
TRBV5-1	TRBJ2-3	TRBD2	.	TGCGCCAGCAGCTTGGGACTAGCGGAACGGGATACGCAGTATTTT	CASSLGLAERDTQYF
TRBV6-5	TRBJ1-6	TRBD1	.	TGTGCCAGCAGACCCGACAGGGTCGATAATTCACCCCTCCACTTT	CASRPDRVDNSPLHF
TRBV6-4	TRBJ2-3	TRBD1	.	TGTGCCAGCAGTGACGGGACAGGGGGCACAGATACGCAGTATTTT	CASSDGTGGTDTQYF